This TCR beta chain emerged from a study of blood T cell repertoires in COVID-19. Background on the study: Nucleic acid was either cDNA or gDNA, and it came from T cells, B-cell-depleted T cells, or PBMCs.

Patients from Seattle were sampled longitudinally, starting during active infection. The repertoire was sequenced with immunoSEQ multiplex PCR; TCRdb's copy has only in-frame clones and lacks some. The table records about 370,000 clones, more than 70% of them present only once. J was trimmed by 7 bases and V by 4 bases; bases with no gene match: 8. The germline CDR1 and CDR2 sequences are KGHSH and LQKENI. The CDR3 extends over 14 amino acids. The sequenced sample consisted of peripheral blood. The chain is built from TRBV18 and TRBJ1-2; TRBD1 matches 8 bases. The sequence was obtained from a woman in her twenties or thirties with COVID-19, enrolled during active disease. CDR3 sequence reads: CASSHDGQGPGYTF. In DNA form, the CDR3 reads TGTGCCAGCTCACACGACGGACAGGGCCCTGGCTACACCTTC. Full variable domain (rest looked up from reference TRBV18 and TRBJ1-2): NAGVMQNPRHLVRRRGQEARLRCSPMKGHSHVYWYRQLPEEGLKFMVYLQKENIIDESGMPKERFSAEFPKEGPSILRIQQVVRGDSAAYFCASSHDGQGPGYTFGSGTRLTVV.